The sequence of this T cell receptor beta chain was determined in a study of post-analysis software for immune sequencing data. Comments on this clonotype: What it recognizes is unknown.

Researchers reported that TCR beta cDNA libraries carried unique molecular identifiers. Each CDR3 protein is one row after TCRdb ran MiXCR on the PCR reads. The top ten clones hold 10% to 12% of a sample with some 700,000 distinct CDR3 sequences, 55% to 70% of them seen once. This CDR3 has 15 residues. V lost 6 bases and J lost 2; bases outside the gene matches: 9. Germline V gene data show CDR1 as SNHLY and CDR2 as FYNNEI. General study findings and limits: Several TRBV segments were more frequent in patients than controls; TRBV5-6, TRBV5-1 and TRBV20-1 belonged to this group.

The rearrangement links TRBV2 to TRBJ2-5; 7 bases align to TRBD2. The sequenced sample consisted of blood. The TCR originated in a girl aged 2-9 years with multiple sclerosis. Written as DNA, the CDR3 is TGTGCCAGCAGGGCGGGGCTAGCGGTGCAAGAGACCCAGTACTTC. Protein: CASRAGLAVQETQYF.